This T cell receptor beta chain was captured in a study of regulatory T cells in long-lasting Graves disease. CDR3 length equals 15 residues. Trimming left V 6 bases short and J 6 bases short, with 15 bases between. Germline V gene sequence: CDR1 MNHNS, CDR2 SASEGT. Described time point: newly diagnosed GD, antithyroid drugs for less than 3 months. The TCR library used RNA extracted from PBMCs. This clonotype has at least ten counts. To make TCR beta libraries, researchers used iRepertoire HTBI primers and Arm-PCR of CDR3 regions. TCRdb reanalysed the multiplex PCR reads using MiXCR and keeps one entry per CDR3 protein. The sample carries about 430,000 distinct CDR3 sequences, over 14% recorded once. These data were likewise used in another study, on T cells in Graves' hyperthyroidism and ophthalmopathy.

The rearrangement joins TRBV6-1 to TRBJ2-6, with unresolved D. The TCR comes from a woman in her forties with Graves disease. Sequenced material: peripheral blood mononuclear cells (PBMCs), taken at new diagnosis, from a patient treated with antithyroid drugs. In nucleotides, the CDR3 is TGTGCCAGCAGCCTACACGTTGAAGAGGCCAACGTCCTGACTTTC. It specifies CASSLHVEEANVLTF.